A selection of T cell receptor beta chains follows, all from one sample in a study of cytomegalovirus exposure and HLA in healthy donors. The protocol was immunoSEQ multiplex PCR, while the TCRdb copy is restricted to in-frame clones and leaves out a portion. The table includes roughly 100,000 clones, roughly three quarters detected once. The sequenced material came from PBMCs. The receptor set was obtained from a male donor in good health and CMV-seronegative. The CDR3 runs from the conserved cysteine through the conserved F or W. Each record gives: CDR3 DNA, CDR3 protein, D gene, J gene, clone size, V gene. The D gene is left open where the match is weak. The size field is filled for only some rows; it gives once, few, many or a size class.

TGTGCCAGCAGCTTACTTAGGCCAGGGCAATTGACCGGGGAGCTGTTTTTT | CASSLLRPGQLTGELFF | - | TRBJ2-2 | - | TRBV7-9
TGTGCCAGCAGTAGACAGGGAATCCTTTATTTT | CASSRQGILYF | TRBD1 | TRBJ1-3 | few | TRBV2
TGCGCCAGCAGCCAAGTCGCTCCCCTAGCGGGAGGACGAGAACGCACAGATACGCAGTATTTT | CASSQVAPLAGGRERTDTQYF | TRBD2 | TRBJ2-3 | - | TRBV4-1
TGTGCCAGCAGCTCTGGGACAGGCCTTGGAACAGATACGCAGTATTTT | CASSSGTGLGTDTQYF | TRBD1 | TRBJ2-3 | few | TRBV7-9
TGTGCCAGCAGTTACTCTGGCGGGAGTTCCTACGAGCAGTACTTC | CASSYSGGSSYEQYF | TRBD2 | TRBJ2-7 | - | TRBV6-5
TGTGCCAGCAGCTTGGGACAGTCATATGGCTACACCTTC | CASSLGQSYGYTF | TRBD1 | TRBJ1-2 | - | TRBV11-3
TGTGCCAGTAGACGTAGCGGGAGTCCCCAAGAGACCCAGTACTTC | CASRRSGSPQETQYF | TRBD2 | TRBJ2-5 | - | TRBV19
TGCGCCAGCAGCCTCCCCCTAGCGGGAGCAGGAGAGCAGTACTTC | CASSLPLAGAGEQYF | TRBD2 | TRBJ2-5 | once | TRBV5-1
TGCGCCAGCAGCTTCTCCGGCGGGGGCTCCTACGAGCAGTACTTC | CASSFSGGGSYEQYF | TRBD2 | TRBJ2-7 | once | TRBV5-1
TGTGCCAGCTCCCCTGCGAGTTTTTCCGGGGAGCTGTTTTTT | CASSPASFSGELFF | - | TRBJ2-2 | - | TRBV18
TGTGCCAGCAGGATCCAGGGGCACTATGGCTACACCTTC | CASRIQGHYGYTF | - | TRBJ1-2 | - | TRBV5-5
TGCGCCAGCAATGAAGGAAGGGGACTAGCGGGAGCTGGTGAGCAGTTCTTC | CASNEGRGLAGAGEQFF | TRBD2 | TRBJ2-1 | - | TRBV5-1
TGCAGCGTTGATCCTAGCGGGACCCCAGAGACCCAGTACTTC | CSVDPSGTPETQYF | TRBD2 | TRBJ2-5 | - | TRBV29-1
TGCGCCAGCAGCTTCGCAGGGGCCCGGGTTGGAGAGGCCCAGTACTTC | CASSFAGARVGEAQYF | - | TRBJ2-5 | - | TRBV5-1
TGTGCCAGCAGCTTAAAGGCGGGAGGCTTCTCTGGGGCCAACGTCCTGACTTTC | CASSLKAGGFSGANVLTF | TRBD2 | TRBJ2-6 | - | TRBV7-3
TGTGCCAGCAGAGAGACAGGGTCTCAGCCGAAGCAGTACTTC | CASRETGSQPKQYF | TRBD1 | TRBJ2-7 | - | TRBV6-1
TGTGCCAGCAGCTTGGGGGCTGGGGGCTACACCTTC | CASSLGAGGYTF | - | TRBJ1-2 | few | TRBV5-4
TGTGCCTGGAGTGTACGTCGGGAGCAGTACTTC | CAWSVRREQYF | - | TRBJ2-7 | - | TRBV30
TGTGCCAGCAGTTACTCGCTGGGCAGCTCCTACAATGAGCAGTTCTTC | CASSYSLGSSYNEQFF | - | TRBJ2-1 | - | TRBV6-5
TGTGCCAGCAGCGACGGGCTCCCCGGGACAGGGACAGATACGCAGTATTTT | CASSDGLPGTGTDTQYF | TRBD1 | TRBJ2-3 | - | TRBV9
TGTGCCACCAGTAGGAGGGCCGTGAACACTGAAGCTTTCTTT | CATSRRAVNTEAFF | - | TRBJ1-1 | - | TRBV15
TGTGCCAGCAGCTTGGGCCCCTCGGGCACAGATACGCAGTATTTT | CASSLGPSGTDTQYF | - | TRBJ2-3 | - | TRBV5-4
TGTGCCTGGAGCGGGGTACCTGGAAACACCATATATTTT | CAWSGVPGNTIYF | - | TRBJ1-3 | - | TRBV30
TGTGCCTGGAGTGTAATGCAGGTCCTCAATGAGCAGTTCTTC | CAWSVMQVLNEQFF | - | TRBJ2-1 | - | TRBV30
TGTGCCAGCAGCTTGGGGCGGGGGAACACTGAAGCTTTCTTT | CASSLGRGNTEAFF | - | TRBJ1-1 | few | TRBV5-4
TGTGCCAGCAGCTTAGCGGTCAGGCTAGCGGGTGGAAGGGGGGAGCTGTTTTTT | CASSLAVRLAGGRGELFF | TRBD2 | TRBJ2-2 | - | TRBV7-2
TGCAGTGCCGGGACAGGGGGAATGGAGACCCAGTACTTC | CSAGTGGMETQYF | TRBD1 | TRBJ2-5 | - | TRBV29-1
TGTGCCAGCTCAGCAAGACAGGGGGCTAATGAAAAACTGTTTTTT | CASSARQGANEKLFF | TRBD1 | TRBJ1-4 | - | TRBV18
TGTGCCAGCCGGACAGGGTCCTACGAGCAGTACTTC | CASRTGSYEQYF | TRBD1 | TRBJ2-7 | - | TRBV6-5
TGCGCCAGCAGCTGGACCGGGGGCACTGAAGCTTTCTTT | CASSWTGGTEAFF | - | TRBJ1-1 | few | TRBV5-1
TGTGCCAGCAGTGATCCGGTCCCAGACACCGGGGGGACTGAAGCTTTCTTT | CASSDPVPDTGGTEAFF | - | TRBJ1-1 | - | TRBV2
TGTGCCAGCAGCTCACACTCCGGCGCGGGGGTTGGCTACACCTTC | CASSSHSGAGVGYTF | - | TRBJ1-2 | - | TRBV27
TGTGCCAGCACCACGACAGGGACCTACGAGCAGTACTTC | CASTTTGTYEQYF | TRBD1 | TRBJ2-7 | - | TRBV7-9
TGTGCCTCGGCGCTAGCGATCAAACACACAGATACGCAGTATTTT | CASALAIKHTDTQYF | - | TRBJ2-3 | - | TRBV30
TGTGCCAGCAGCCGGGGTGGAGGGGCCGAAAGCGTCTATTTT | CASSRGGGAESVYF | - | TRBJ2-3 | - | TRBV5-4
TGCAGTGCTAGACTCCGCGACGTCCTGACTTTC | CSARLRDVLTF | - | TRBJ2-6 | - | TRBV20-1
TGCAGCGTGGAAGCAGGGGCACCAGGGGCCAAAAACATTCAGTACTTC | CSVEAGAPGAKNIQYF | - | TRBJ2-4 | - | TRBV29-1
TGTGCCAGCAGCTCAGATCAGGGGGCGGGGTCATCCCACTATGGCTACACCTTC | CASSSDQGAGSSHYGYTF | TRBD1 | TRBJ1-2 | - | TRBV7-8
TGTGCCAGCAGTCCTGGCGGGAGAGGAGAGACCCAGTACTTC | CASSPGGRGETQYF | TRBD2 | TRBJ2-5 | - | TRBV28
TGTGCCAGCAGCTTGGGGCAGGGAGGGGAGACCCAGTACTTC | CASSLGQGGETQYF | TRBD2 | TRBJ2-5 | few | TRBV5-5
TGTGCCAGCAGCTTAAGTCCTAGCGACTACAATGAGCAGTTCTTC | CASSLSPSDYNEQFF | - | TRBJ2-1 | once | TRBV7-3
TGTGCCAGCAGCTTTTCCCTGGGGGACTTTAACACTGAAGCTTTCTTT | CASSFSLGDFNTEAFF | - | TRBJ1-1 | - | TRBV5-6
TGTGCCAGCAGGCTAGCGGGAGGCCGTAATGAGCAGTTCTTC | CASRLAGGRNEQFF | TRBD2 | TRBJ2-1 | - | TRBV27
TGTGCCATCAGTGAGTCGGAGGGTTCTGGGGCCAACGTCCTGACTTTC | CAISESEGSGANVLTF | - | TRBJ2-6 | few | TRBV10-3
TGCGCCAGCAGCCCCTGGACAGACGCCGAGCCTTATGGCTACACCTTC | CASSPWTDAEPYGYTF | - | TRBJ1-2 | few | TRBV5-1
TGTGCCAGCAGCTTGAAGGGGGAACGGTCGTCACCCCTCCACTTT | CASSLKGERSSPLHF | - | TRBJ1-6 | - | TRBV5-6
TGTGCCAGCTCACCAGGAGCGGACAATGAGCAGTTCTTC | CASSPGADNEQFF | - | TRBJ2-1 | - | TRBV18
TGTGCCAGCAGCTTCTTAACCGGGGAGCTGTTTTTT | CASSFLTGELFF | - | TRBJ2-2 | - | TRBV7-3
TGTGCCACCATGGGGGCAGACCTCATGGATACGCAGTATTTT | CATMGADLMDTQYF | - | TRBJ2-3 | - | TRBV28
TGTGCCAGCAGCATGACAGGGTCATACGAGCAGTACTTC | CASSMTGSYEQYF | TRBD1 | TRBJ2-7 | - | TRBV6-1
TGTGCCAGCAGCCTTCAGGAGGGCTACGAGCAGTACTTC | CASSLQEGYEQYF | - | TRBJ2-7 | - | TRBV7-3
TGCGCCAGCAGCTTAAACGCGGGGCGTCCTGAGCAGTACTTC | CASSLNAGRPEQYF | - | TRBJ2-7 | - | TRBV5-1
TGTGCCAGTAGTAGGCGGTACAGGGCTGGAGAGACCCAGTACTTC | CASSRRYRAGETQYF | - | TRBJ2-5 | once | TRBV19
TGTGCCAGCAGCACCCAGGGGATTGGGGGAAACACCATATATTTT | CASSTQGIGGNTIYF | - | TRBJ1-3 | - | TRBV5-4
TGTGCCAGCAGCTACGGGACTAGCGGGGCCCTGGGCGGGGAGCTGTTTTTT | CASSYGTSGALGGELFF | TRBD2 | TRBJ2-2 | - | TRBV7-8
TGCGCCAGCAGCCGGGGGACAGAACCTAATTCACCCCTCCACTTT | CASSRGTEPNSPLHF | TRBD1 | TRBJ1-6 | - | TRBV4-3
TGTGCCAGCAGCTTCCTAGCGGGTTACCAAGAGACCCAGTACTTC | CASSFLAGYQETQYF | TRBD2 | TRBJ2-5 | - | TRBV7-9
TGTGCCAGTAGTATAACAGGGGCGGCTGAGCAGTTCTTC | CASSITGAAEQFF | TRBD1 | TRBJ2-1 | - | TRBV19